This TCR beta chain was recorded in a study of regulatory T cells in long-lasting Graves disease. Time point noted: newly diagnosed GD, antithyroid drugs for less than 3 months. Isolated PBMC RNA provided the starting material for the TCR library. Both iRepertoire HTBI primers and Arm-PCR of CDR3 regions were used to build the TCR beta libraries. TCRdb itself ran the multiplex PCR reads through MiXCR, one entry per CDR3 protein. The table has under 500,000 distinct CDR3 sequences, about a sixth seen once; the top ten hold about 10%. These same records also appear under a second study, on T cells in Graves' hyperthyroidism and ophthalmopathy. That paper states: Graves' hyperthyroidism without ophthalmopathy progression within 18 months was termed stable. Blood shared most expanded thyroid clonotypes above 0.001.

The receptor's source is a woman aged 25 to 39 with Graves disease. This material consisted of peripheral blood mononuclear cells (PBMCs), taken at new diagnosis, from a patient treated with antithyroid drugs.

The CDR3 spells CASSVDPGANYGYTF. The CDR3 DNA reads TGTGCCAGCAGCGTAGATCCAGGTGCCAACTATGGCTACACCTTC. The chain joins TRBV9 to TRBJ1-2; D gene uncertain. CDR3 length: 15 residues. The germline CDR1 and CDR2 sequences are SGDLS and YYNGEE. V was pared by 0 bases and J by 2 bases, with 11 bases between.